These T cell receptor beta chains were read from a single sample in a study of Ad26.COV2.S vaccination and SARS-CoV-2 variants. TCRdb's copy holds only in-frame clones and misses some; the assay was immunoSEQ multiplex PCR. Here the sample spans 350,000 to 400,000 clones, about 91% being singletons. Sequencing was performed on peripheral blood, taken in a trial of Ad26.COV2.S vaccine versus placebo. These receptors were obtained from a person aged 18-65 years who received the Ad26.COV2.S COVID-19 vaccine or a placebo. Each CDR3 is given with its conserved first and last residue. D genes are given only for firm matches. The listing skips clone size in some rows; elsewhere it reads once, few, many or a size class.

clone size	V gene	J gene	D gene	CDR3 DNA	CDR3 protein
.	TRBV6-2/TRBV6-3	TRBJ2-1	TRBD2	TGTGCCAGCAGTTCCCGACTAGCCTTCTCCTACAATGAGCAGTTCTTC	CASSSRLAFSYNEQFF
.	TRBV7-9	TRBJ2-1	.	TGTGCCAGCACCCCCCGGGGCGGGAATTACAATGAGCAGTTCTTC	CASTPRGGNYNEQFF
.	TRBV5-6	TRBJ1-4	TRBD1	TGTGCCAGCAGCTCCCTAGACAGGGGGAATGAAAAACTGTTTTTT	CASSSLDRGNEKLFF
.	TRBV4-2	TRBJ2-1	.	TGTGCCAGCAGCCAAGCCGGGACAACTCTCAATGAGCAGTTCTTC	CASSQAGTTLNEQFF
few	TRBV27	TRBJ1-1	.	TGTGCCAGCAGTTTAAGTCATGGGACGAAGGCAGCTTTCTTT	CASSLSHGTKAAFF
.	TRBV19	TRBJ2-5	.	TGTGCCAGTAGTACAGTAGGTACCCAGTACTTC	CASSTVGTQYF
.	TRBV5-6	TRBJ1-5	.	TGTGCCAGCAGCCTAGTGTCTGGCGGACAGCCCCAGCATTTT	CASSLVSGGQPQHF
.	TRBV3-1/TRBV3-2	TRBJ2-1	.	TGTGCCAGCAGCCAAGGGGGACGGCCAAATGAGCAGTTCTTC	CASSQGGRPNEQFF
once	TRBV24-1	TRBJ2-3	.	TGTGCCACCAGTGAGACCCGGAGCTTGGCAGCAGATACGCAGTATTTT	CATSETRSLAADTQYF
.	TRBV28	TRBJ2-3	.	TGTGCCAGCAGTTTTAGCGGTACTAGCACAGATACGCAGTATTTT	CASSFSGTSTDTQYF
few	TRBV11-1	TRBJ2-3	.	TGTGCCAGCAGCTCCGCGGGACAGCCAGATACGCAGTATTTT	CASSSAGQPDTQYF
.	TRBV28	TRBJ2-1	.	TGTGCCAGCAGTTCGAGACAGTACAATGAGCAGTTCTTC	CASSSRQYNEQFF
.	TRBV3-1/TRBV3-2	TRBJ1-1	.	TGTGCCAGCAGCCAAGTCAGCGGGAACACTGAAGCTTTCTTT	CASSQVSGNTEAFF
.	TRBV3-1/TRBV3-2	TRBJ2-3	.	TGTGCCAGCAGCCAGACCACAGATACGCAGTATTTT	CASSQTTDTQYF
.	TRBV18	TRBJ1-1	.	TGTGCCAGCTCACCACGGGACACCTTGAACACTGAAGCTTTCTTT	CASSPRDTLNTEAFF
.	TRBV9	TRBJ2-5	.	TGTGCCAGCAGCGTAGGGGCCCTAGGAGAGACCCAGTACTTC	CASSVGALGETQYF
.	TRBV6-1	TRBJ2-7	.	TGTGCCAGCAGTGAAGATGGGGAATCCTACGAGCAGTACTTC	CASSEDGESYEQYF
.	TRBV5-5	TRBJ1-6	.	TGTGCCAGCAGCTTGGGACAGGCGCTCTATAATTCACCCCTCCACTTT	CASSLGQALYNSPLHF